The 13 T cell receptor beta chains below come from one sample, sequenced in a study of post-analysis software for immune sequencing data (dated by TCRdb to between 2015 and 2017). Antigens for these TCRs are unknown. Library prep was done by PCR. The listed sequencing device is Illumina HiSeq 2500. To reduce PCR and sequencing biases, unique molecular identifiers were built into the TCR beta cDNA libraries. TCRdb's own reprocessing of the public reads used fastp at Q25 and MiXCR and kept productive beta chains. When rows share a CDR3 protein, they turn into one entry using the most common DNA and genes. The sample table holds fewer than 850,000 distinct CDR3 sequences, of which 35% to 55% were seen once. The ten biggest clones cover 4.9% of the sample. Overall study outcomes, separate from this receptor: Patients showed significantly higher frequencies than controls for about 5 TRBV segments, among them TRBV5-6, TRBV5-1 and TRBV20-1.

Sequenced input: blood. Every receptor here comes from a girl aged 10 to 17 with multiple sclerosis.

The V call is TRBV6-5, the J call TRBJ2-1; the D gene is possibly TRBD2 (7 bases). V was cut by 2 bases and J by 4 bases, with 15 bases left in between. This CDR3 is built from 16 residues. In germline, CDR1 is MNHEY, CDR2 SVGAGI. CDR3 sequence reads: CASSYAGRGGYNEQFF. In DNA, the CDR3 is TGTGCCAGCAGTTACGCGGGAAGGGGGGGGTACAATGAGCAGTTCTTC.

This clonotype came up a few times. The rearrangement joins TRBV15 to TRBJ2-7, with 7 bases fitting TRBD1. This CDR3 comprises 14 residues. J gave up 3 bases and V 5 bases, and 7 bases lay outside the gene matches. Germline CDR1 is LNHNV and CDR2 is YYDKDF (reference sequence). CDR3 protein: CATSSRTGDYEQYF. CDR3 bases: TGTGCCACCAGCTCCCGGACAGGAGACTACGAGCAGTACTTC.

This sequence joins TRBV7-9 and TRBJ1-4, with a weak D call TRBD1 (5 bases). There are 16 residues in the CDR3. V was cut by 5 bases and J by 3 bases, with 16 bases left in between. Germline CDR1 is SEHNR and CDR2 is FQNEAQ (reference sequence). The CDR3 spells CASSLGVGQSNEKLFF. The CDR3 coding sequence is TGTGCCAGCAGCCTCGGCGTGGGGCAGTCTAATGAAAAACTGTTTTTT.

Points on this clonotype: A read error may produce the germline difference seen at one junction end. The chain uses TRBV27 and TRBJ1-1, with D tentatively TRBD1 (5 bases). The CDR3 totals 18 residues. Germline CDR1 and CDR2: MNHEY and SMNVEV (reference sequence). The CDR3 reads CACSFLGLRSSGYTEAFF. CDR3 bases: TGTGCCTGCAGTTTCTTGGGGCTGAGGTCGTCAGGGTACACTGAAGCTTTCTTT.

The chain's CDR3 is CSARDRLAGKQNEQFF. The CDR3 DNA reads TGCAGTGCTAGAGATAGACTAGCGGGAAAACAGAATGAGCAGTTCTTC. The chain combines TRBV20-1 with TRBJ2-1; 11 bases match TRBD2. The CDR3 spans 16 residues. Trimming took 0 bases from V and 7 from J; bases not matched to a gene: 8. Germline V gene data show CDR1 as DFQATT and CDR2 as SNEGSKA (reference sequence).

This clonotype was picked up a small number of times. V usage is TRBV7-8 and J usage is TRBJ2-7, with TRBD1 matching 7 bases. Germline CDR1 and CDR2: SGHVS and FQNEAQ. The junction had 7 bases not matched to a gene; V was cut back by 0 bases and J by 2 bases. This CDR3 has 16 amino acids. CDR3 nucleotide sequence: TGTGCCAGCAGCTTAGCGACGAGACAGGGAGCCTACGAGCAGTACTTC. It yields the protein CASSLATRQGAYEQYF.

The chain has TRBV12-5 and TRBJ2-5; weak D call: TRBD2 (5 bases). V was clipped by 3 bases and J by 4 bases, with 18 bases between them. The CDR3 loop spans 16 amino acids. In germline, CDR1 is LGHNT, CDR2 FRNRAP. The CDR3 region is CASGFAGIKTRETQYF. The CDR3 DNA is TGTGCTAGTGGTTTCGCCGGGATCAAGACCCGAGAGACCCAGTACTTC.

This clonotype was observed once. The CDR3 spells CASSLSHDTDTQYF. The DNA for the CDR3 is TGCGCCAGCAGCTTGAGTCACGACACAGATACGCAGTATTTT. This chain joins TRBV5-1 and TRBJ2-3; D gene ambiguous. Trimming cost V 1 base and J 2 bases, with 8 bases left between them. The CDR3 is 14 residues long. CDR1 and CDR2 from the germline V gene are SGHRS and YFSETQ.

This clonotype was seen more than once but under ten times. This CDR3 is CASSVAGTSGRADTQYF. CDR3 in DNA: TGTGCCAGCAGCGTAGCAGGAACTAGCGGGAGAGCAGATACGCAGTATTTT. The chain joins TRBV9 to TRBJ2-3, with 11 bases that match TRBD2. V shed 0 bases and J 4 bases; nucleotides not matched to a gene: 7. Germline V gene sequence: CDR1 SGDLS, CDR2 YYNGEE. The CDR3 totals 17 residues.

The chain uses TRBV7-9 and TRBJ1-2; tentative D call: TRBD1 (5 bases). Trimming left V 5 bases short and J 4 bases short, with 17 bases between. CDR3 length equals 15 residues. Germline CDR1 and CDR2: SEHNR and FQNEAQ (reference sequence). The CDR3 protein is CASSPSAGGTYGYTF. The CDR3 DNA reads TGTGCCAGCAGCCCTTCAGCCGGGGGGACCTATGGCTACACCTTC.

As DNA, the CDR3 is TGTGCCAGCAGTTTATGGGGGGACAAAGAAGGCGATACGCAGTATTTT. Amino acid sequence: CASSLWGDKEGDTQYF. V and J are TRBV27 and TRBJ2-3; the D gene could be TRBD1 or TRBD2 (6 bases each). Germline assignment: CDR1 MNHEY and CDR2 SMNVEV (reference sequence). Trimming removed 1 base at V and 6 bases at J, with 17 bases between. The CDR3 is made up of 16 amino acids.

This chain connects TRBV19 to TRBJ2-4; TRBD2 is a possible D gene (6 bases). The DNA end favors TRBJ2-7, so the J call may be wrong. CDR3 length equals 15 residues. CDR1 is LNHDA and CDR2 is SQIVND in the germline V gene (reference sequence). Here the CDR3 DNA reads TGTGCCACTCGGGTCGGAGGGACCCCTTCCTACGAGCAGTACTTC. Translating it yields CATRVGGTPSYEQYF.

This chain connects TRBV29-1 to TRBJ1-1; D is ambiguous. Per germline, CDR1 SQVTM and CDR2 ANQGSEA. Trimming took 7 bases from V and 5 from J, leaving 20 bases between them. The CDR3 has 14 residues. Written as DNA, the CDR3 is TGCAGCGCTGGAGGGAAGGGTGGGCAAACTGAAGCTTTCTTT. It codes for CSAGGKGGQTEAFF. The full variable domain, its missing parts supplied by reference TRBV29-1 and TRBJ1-1, is SAVISQKPSRDICQRGTSLTIQCQVDSQVTMMFWYRQQPGQSLTLIATANQGSEATYESGFVIDKFPISRPNLTFSTLTVSNMSPEDSSIYLCSAGGKGGQTEAFFGQGTRLTVV.